The rows below give T cell receptor beta chains drawn from one sample of a study of identical twins. One entry per CDR3 protein results from TCRdb running MiXCR on the 5' RACE reads. Among 450,000 or so distinct CDR3 sequences, around 24% were seen once, and the ten largest hold about 2.7%. These same data were also listed under a study on T cells expressing NK-cell markers.

Material: CD4+ T cells sorted from blood. The origin of the receptors is a woman aged 18-29 years in good health. Each CDR3 is given with its conserved first and last residue. A D gene is named only where the DNA matches it firmly. Expanded clones are given a class, and other clones once, few, many or no size at all.

V gene: TRBV6-2/TRBV6-3
D gene: TRBD2
clone size: .
J gene: TRBJ2-7
CDR3 protein: CASSYSGTSGKAKQYF
CDR3 DNA: TGTGCCAGCAGTTACTCAGGGACTAGCGGGAAGGCCAAGCAGTACTTC

V gene: TRBV12-3/TRBV12-4
D gene: .
clone size: .
J gene: TRBJ2-7
CDR3 protein: CATAVAGSYEQYF
CDR3 DNA: TGTGCCACCGCTGTCGCTGGCTCCTACGAGCAGTACTTC

V gene: TRBV12-3/TRBV12-4
D gene: .
clone size: few
J gene: TRBJ1-3
CDR3 protein: CASSDGGYGNTIYF
CDR3 DNA: TGTGCCAGCAGCGACGGAGGATATGGAAACACCATATATTTT

V gene: TRBV30
D gene: .
clone size: .
J gene: TRBJ2-7
CDR3 protein: CALEEDFSYEQYF
CDR3 DNA: TGTGCCCTAGAGGAGGACTTTTCCTACGAGCAGTACTTC

V gene: TRBV20-1
D gene: .
clone size: many
J gene: TRBJ2-1
CDR3 protein: CSASPRGRDNEQFF
CDR3 DNA: TGCAGTGCTAGCCCAAGGGGGAGGGATAATGAGCAGTTCTTC

V gene: TRBV11-1
D gene: .
clone size: many
J gene: TRBJ2-6
CDR3 protein: CASSLRSQSSTAGANVLTF
CDR3 DNA: TGTGCCAGCAGCCTTAGATCCCAGTCTTCTACGGCTGGGGCCAACGTCCTGACTTTC

V gene: TRBV20-1
D gene: TRBD1
clone size: .
J gene: TRBJ2-5
CDR3 protein: CSALPDRGEGQETQYF
CDR3 DNA: TGCAGTGCTTTACCGGACAGGGGCGAAGGACAAGAGACCCAGTACTTC

V gene: TRBV5-1
D gene: TRBD1
clone size: .
J gene: TRBJ1-3
CDR3 protein: CASSPSPGQVTGNTIYF
CDR3 DNA: TGCGCCAGCAGCCCTTCACCGGGACAGGTTACTGGAAACACCATATATTTT

V gene: TRBV11-2
D gene: .
clone size: .
J gene: TRBJ1-4
CDR3 protein: CASRSKATNEKLFF
CDR3 DNA: TGTGCCAGCAGGTCAAAAGCAACTAATGAAAAACTGTTTTTT

V gene: TRBV30
D gene: .
clone size: .
J gene: TRBJ2-1
CDR3 protein: CAWSGISPQNEQFF
CDR3 DNA: TGTGCCTGGTCAGGGATTAGCCCCCAAAATGAGCAGTTCTTC

V gene: TRBV5-1
D gene: TRBD2
clone size: few
J gene: TRBJ2-7
CDR3 protein: CASSDASGSVEQYF
CDR3 DNA: TGCGCCAGCAGCGACGCTAGCGGGAGCGTCGAGCAGTACTTC

V gene: TRBV11-2
D gene: .
clone size: .
J gene: TRBJ1-2
CDR3 protein: CASSLGDANGYTF
CDR3 DNA: TGTGCCAGCAGCTTGGGGGACGCGAATGGCTACACCTTC

V gene: TRBV25-1
D gene: .
clone size: .
J gene: TRBJ1-1
CDR3 protein: CASSGAGISKAFF
CDR3 DNA: TGTGCCAGCAGCGGGGCGGGGATCAGTAAAGCTTTCTTT

V gene: TRBV20-1
D gene: .
clone size: .
J gene: TRBJ1-6
CDR3 protein: CSASAGSSYNSPLHF
CDR3 DNA: TGCAGTGCTAGTGCAGGGAGCTCCTATAATTCACCCCTCCACTTT

V gene: TRBV3-1
D gene: TRBD1
clone size: .
J gene: TRBJ2-4
CDR3 protein: CASSRRPTGQGNKNIQYF
CDR3 DNA: TGTGCCAGCAGCCGCAGGCCCACCGGACAGGGGAACAAAAACATTCAGTACTTC

V gene: TRBV6-1
D gene: TRBD1
clone size: few
J gene: TRBJ2-5
CDR3 protein: CASGTLGQGGQETQYF
CDR3 DNA: TGTGCCAGCGGAACCCTGGGACAGGGAGGCCAAGAGACCCAGTACTTC

V gene: TRBV7-3
D gene: .
clone size: few
J gene: TRBJ1-1
CDR3 protein: CASSLIGQGTEAFF
CDR3 DNA: TGTGCCAGCAGCTTAATCGGTCAGGGGACTGAAGCTTTCTTT

V gene: TRBV20-1
D gene: TRBD1
clone size: .
J gene: TRBJ1-1
CDR3 protein: CSASRGPDTEAFF
CDR3 DNA: TGCAGTGCGTCCAGGGGGCCTGATACTGAAGCTTTCTTT

V gene: TRBV4-3
D gene: .
clone size: .
J gene: TRBJ2-7
CDR3 protein: CASSQDPGKTYEQYF
CDR3 DNA: TGCGCCAGCAGCCAAGATCCGGGCAAAACCTACGAGCAGTACTTC

V gene: TRBV12-3/TRBV12-4
D gene: .
clone size: few
J gene: TRBJ1-2
CDR3 protein: CASSLAIGDNYGYTF
CDR3 DNA: TGTGCCAGCAGTTTAGCGATAGGGGACAACTATGGCTACACCTTC

V gene: TRBV6-5
D gene: .
clone size: once
J gene: TRBJ1-1
CDR3 protein: CASSYSNPFGGINTEAFF
CDR3 DNA: TGTGCCAGCAGTTACTCGAACCCCTTTGGGGGGATAAACACTGAAGCTTTCTTT

V gene: TRBV20-1
D gene: .
clone size: .
J gene: TRBJ2-1
CDR3 protein: CSARDRRTYNEQFF
CDR3 DNA: TGCAGTGCTAGAGATCGTCGTACCTACAATGAGCAGTTCTTC

V gene: TRBV24-1
D gene: .
clone size: .
J gene: TRBJ2-7
CDR3 protein: CATSYADSYEQYF
CDR3 DNA: TGTGCCACCAGTTACGCAGACTCCTACGAGCAGTACTTC

V gene: TRBV20-1
D gene: .
clone size: .
J gene: TRBJ2-3
CDR3 protein: CSARALTGRSTDTQYF
CDR3 DNA: TGCAGTGCTAGAGCCCTAACCGGACGTAGCACAGATACGCAGTATTTT

V gene: TRBV7-9
D gene: .
clone size: .
J gene: TRBJ2-7
CDR3 protein: CASSLEASWGQYF
CDR3 DNA: TGTGCCAGCAGCTTAGAGGCCTCTTGGGGGCAGTACTTC

V gene: TRBV9
D gene: .
clone size: .
J gene: TRBJ1-6
CDR3 protein: CASSVVVGGRNSPLHF
CDR3 DNA: TGTGCCAGCAGCGTAGTGGTCGGAGGCCGTAATTCACCCCTCCACTTT

V gene: TRBV6-1
D gene: .
clone size: .
J gene: TRBJ2-2
CDR3 protein: CASSEAGSGELFF
CDR3 DNA: TGTGCCAGCAGTGAAGCGGGATCCGGGGAGCTGTTTTTT

V gene: TRBV29-1
D gene: TRBD1
clone size: few
J gene: TRBJ2-7
CDR3 protein: CSVPGQGPYEQYF
CDR3 DNA: TGCAGCGTGCCGGGACAGGGGCCCTACGAGCAGTACTTC

V gene: TRBV7-2
D gene: TRBD1
clone size: .
J gene: TRBJ2-1
CDR3 protein: CASSSGTGHPEQFF
CDR3 DNA: TGTGCCAGCAGCTCCGGGACAGGGCATCCGGAGCAGTTCTTC

V gene: TRBV5-1
D gene: .
clone size: few
J gene: TRBJ2-3
CDR3 protein: CASSLGVGGSDTQYF
CDR3 DNA: TGCGCCAGCAGCCTTGGAGTTGGGGGCTCAGATACGCAGTATTTT

V gene: TRBV3-1
D gene: .
clone size: .
J gene: TRBJ2-2
CDR3 protein: CASSQGRSNTGELFF
CDR3 DNA: TGTGCCAGCAGCCAAGGACGTTCGAACACCGGGGAGCTGTTTTTT

V gene: TRBV4-3
D gene: TRBD2
clone size: .
J gene: TRBJ2-1
CDR3 protein: CASSQDLVVAGDNEQFF
CDR3 DNA: TGCGCCAGCAGCCAAGATTTGGTGGTAGCGGGAGACAATGAGCAGTTCTTC

V gene: TRBV20-1
D gene: .
clone size: .
J gene: TRBJ1-2
CDR3 protein: CSAQRTRGRYGYTF
CDR3 DNA: TGCAGTGCTCAACGGACCCGGGGCCGTTATGGCTACACCTTC

V gene: TRBV7-3
D gene: .
clone size: .
J gene: TRBJ1-2
CDR3 protein: CASSFIGGDYTF
CDR3 DNA: TGTGCCAGCAGCTTTATCGGGGGCGACTACACCTTC

V gene: TRBV9
D gene: TRBD1
clone size: .
J gene: TRBJ2-7
CDR3 protein: CASSVLGTGSAHEQYF
CDR3 DNA: TGTGCCAGCAGCGTGCTTGGGACAGGGTCGGCCCACGAGCAGTACTTC

V gene: TRBV12-3/TRBV12-4
D gene: .
clone size: few
J gene: TRBJ2-6
CDR3 protein: CASSATGTGANVLTF
CDR3 DNA: TGTGCCAGCAGTGCAACAGGGACTGGGGCCAACGTCCTGACTTTC

V gene: TRBV4-2
D gene: .
clone size: .
J gene: TRBJ2-4
CDR3 protein: CASSQDGRLDLKNIQYF
CDR3 DNA: TGTGCCAGCAGCCAAGATGGGCGGCTGGACCTTAAAAACATTCAGTACTTC

V gene: TRBV2
D gene: TRBD2
clone size: .
J gene: TRBJ2-1
CDR3 protein: CASRLASGNRGEQFF
CDR3 DNA: TGTGCCAGCAGACTCGCTAGCGGGAACCGGGGTGAGCAGTTCTTC

V gene: TRBV6-1
D gene: .
clone size: .
J gene: TRBJ2-5
CDR3 protein: CASSPPGDIETQYF
CDR3 DNA: TGTGCCAGCAGCCCCCCCGGCGATATCGAGACCCAGTACTTC

V gene: TRBV20-1
D gene: .
clone size: few
J gene: TRBJ1-2
CDR3 protein: CSAPGAYGYTF
CDR3 DNA: TGCAGTGCTCCGGGGGCCTATGGCTACACCTTC

V gene: TRBV20-1
D gene: TRBD1
clone size: once
J gene: TRBJ2-3
CDR3 protein: CSALRDSNTDTQYF
CDR3 DNA: TGCAGTGCCCTCCGGGACAGCAACACAGATACGCAGTATTTT

V gene: TRBV25-1
D gene: TRBD1
clone size: .
J gene: TRBJ1-6
CDR3 protein: CASSGAPGTVPSPLHF
CDR3 DNA: TGTGCCAGCAGTGGTGCACCCGGGACAGTCCCTTCACCCCTCCACTTT

V gene: TRBV12-3/TRBV12-4
D gene: .
clone size: .
J gene: TRBJ2-7
CDR3 protein: CASSFTRQGSYEQYF
CDR3 DNA: TGTGCCAGCAGTTTTACCCGCCAGGGCTCCTACGAGCAGTACTTC

V gene: TRBV20-1
D gene: .
clone size: .
J gene: TRBJ1-3
CDR3 protein: CSARRGESGNTIYF
CDR3 DNA: TGCAGTGCTAGACGGGGGGAGAGTGGAAACACCATATATTTT